The next 19 T cell receptor beta chains were all read from a single sample in a study of prognosis after radiotherapy for stage I lung cancer. Amplification of TCR beta CDR3 from genomic DNA used two-round multiplex PCR. Specific primers for each TRBV and TRBJ gene were what first-round PCR used. From the multiplex PCR reads, TCRdb called clonotypes with MiXCR, one entry per CDR3 protein. The data show about 51,000 distinct CDR3 sequences, with about 37% seen just once and 9.2% held by the top ten. Here the sequenced sample was PBMCs, taken before or after stereotactic body radiation therapy (not recorded which). The receptors derive from a donor aged 50 or older with non-small cell lung cancer.

The sample holds many counts of this clonotype. The chain employs TRBV11-3 and TRBJ2-2; the D gene is possibly TRBD2 (6 bases). From germline, CDR1 is SGHNT and CDR2 YENEEA. Trimming cost V 3 bases and J 7 bases, with 15 bases left between them. The CDR3 sequence is 15 residues long. In nucleotides, the CDR3 is TGTGCCAGCAGCTTCTCGGGAGAGGGGAGCGGGGAGCTGTTTTTT. Protein product: CASSFSGEGSGELFF.

This clonotype appeared many times. The CDR3 protein is CASSQTLPYNSPLHF. CDR3 bases: TGTGCCAGCAGCCAGACCCTTCCCTATAATTCACCCCTCCACTTT. V usage is TRBV7-9 and J usage is TRBJ1-6, with no clear D. V was shortened by 5 bases and J by 2 bases, with 10 bases between the two germline ends. CDR1 and CDR2 from the germline V gene are SEHNR and FQNEAQ (reference sequence). The CDR3 has 15 residues.

This clonotype was seen many times. The chain is built from TRBV20-1 and TRBJ2-1; 7 bases agree with TRBD2. Looked up from germline, CDR1 is DFQATT and CDR2 is SNEGSKA (reference sequence). The trim removed 6 bases at V and 6 bases at J, leaving 5 bases unmatched. CDR3 length: 12 amino acids. CDR3 loop: CSALADANEQFF. The CDR3 DNA sequence: TGCAGTGCGCTAGCGGATGCCAATGAGCAGTTCTTC.

The V and J genes are TRBV2 and TRBJ1-2, with TRBD1 as a possible D gene (5 bases). CDR1 is SNHLY and CDR2 is FYNNEI in the germline V gene. Trimming took 10 bases from V and 8 from J, leaving 29 bases between them. The CDR3 consists of 16 residues. The CDR3 loop reads CANTRTPVQSSGGYTF. CDR3 nucleotides: TGTGCCAACACCCGAACCCCTGTGCAATCGTCAGGGGGCTACACCTTC.

The J gene is TRBJ2-3, the V gene TRBV5-5; D uncertain. V lost 7 bases and J 4 bases, leaving 19 bases between the germline ends. CDR3 length: 15 amino acids. Germline V gene sequence: CDR1 SGHKS, CDR2 YYEKEE (reference sequence). CDR3 amino acids: CASGWNIAGPDTQYF. Written as DNA, the CDR3 is TGTGCCAGCGGGTGGAACATTGCCGGTCCAGATACGCAGTATTTT.

This clonotype has ten or more counts. This clone may be a read error of a much larger clone one base away. The V call is TRBV20-1, the J call TRBJ1-2; 7 bases are shared with TRBD1. The CDR3 has 14 residues. Germline V gene lookup returns CDR1 DFQATT and CDR2 SNEGSKA (reference sequence). In DNA, the CDR3 is TGCAGTGCTGGGGCTGACAGGGTTTCGCAGGGCTACGCCTTC. Amino acid sequence: CSAGADRVSQGYAF.

The chain has TRBV6-2 or TRBV6-3 and TRBJ1-2; D possibly corresponds to TRBD1 (5 bases). The CDR3 consists of 15 residues. Looked up from germline, CDR1 is MNHEY and CDR2 is SVGEGT. The V end was cut by 11 bases, the J end by 4 bases, with 23 bases between. CDR3 residues: CALKPEGFLGYGYTF. The CDR3 DNA reads TGTGCCCTCAAACCTGAGGGGTTTCTTGGCTATGGCTACACCTTC.

The gene calls are TRBV9 and TRBJ2-3; 10 bases agree with TRBD1. V trimming: 0 bases; J trimming: 7 bases; junction bases outside the gene matches: 14. CDR3 length: 18 residues. Germline V gene lookup returns CDR1 SGDLS and CDR2 YYNGEE. CDR3 residues: CASSVGTGGGTRTYTQYF. The CDR3 nucleotides are TGTGCCAGCAGCGTAGGGACAGGGGGAGGCACCCGCACCTATACGCAGTATTTT. Together with reference TRBV9 and TRBJ2-3, the CDR3 gives the full variable domain: DSGVTQTPKHLITATGQRVTLRCSPRSGDLSVYWYQQSLDQGLQFLIQYYNGEERAKGNILERFSAQQFPDLHSELNLSSLELGDSALYFCASSVGTGGGTRTYTQYFGPGTRLTVL.

The sample holds many counts of this clonotype. The chain couples TRBV5-1 to TRBJ1-1; D is unclear. Germline loops: CDR1 SGHRS, CDR2 YFSETQ. The CDR3 consists of 16 residues. The V end was cut by 4 bases, the J end by 0 bases, with 16 bases between. The CDR3 bases are TGCGCCAGCAGCCCTGGGCCGAAGGCTATGAACACTGAAGCTTTCTTT. Its translation is CASSPGPKAMNTEAFF.

A word on this clonotype: This likely came from a read error, as a far larger clone is one base away. CDR3: CSAFRSYEQYF. CDR3 nucleotide sequence: TGCAGTGCTTTTCGCTCCTACGAGCAGTACTTC. The J gene is TRBJ2-1, the V gene TRBV20-1, with D hard to call. The DNA end lines up better with TRBJ2-7; the J call may be wrong. The germline V gene has CDR1 DFQATT and CDR2 SNEGSKA (reference sequence). The CDR3 is 11 amino acids.

This clonotype occurred many times. This chain links TRBV18 with TRBJ1-1; D uncertain. The CDR3 extends over 13 amino acids. The germline V and J ends were trimmed by 2 bases and 6 bases, with 10 bases remaining between them. The germline CDR1 and CDR2 sequences are KGHSH and LQKENI. The CDR3 protein is CASSPVHPSEAFF. Here the CDR3 DNA reads TGTGCCAGCTCACCAGTTCACCCATCTGAAGCTTTCTTT.

The sample holds many counts of this clonotype. The J gene is TRBJ1-1, the V gene TRBV5-1; no reliable D call. This CDR3 comprises 14 residues. CDR1 is SGHRS, CDR2 YFSETQ, per germline. The germline V and J ends were trimmed by 3 bases and 0 bases, with 9 bases remaining between them. The DNA of the CDR3 is TGCGCCAGCAGCTCCCTGACACTGAACACTGAAGCTTTCTTT. Protein sequence: CASSSLTLNTEAFF.

Note on this clonotype: It is likely a read error: a sequence one base away is far more abundant. The CDR3 reads CASSYVSSYEQYF. CDR3 bases: TGTGCCAGCAGTTACGTGTCCTCCTACGAGCAGTACTTC. This chain uses TRBV6-9 with TRBJ2-7, with D uncertain. The CDR3 loop spans 13 amino acids. Trimming took off 3 bases at V and 0 bases at J, with 6 bases between the two ends. Germline V gene sequence: CDR1 MNHGY, CDR2 SVAAGI.

This clonotype turned up a few times. One end of the junction is discordant with germline, which a read error may explain. The chain uses TRBV7-7 and TRBJ1-1; unclear D gene. Per germline, CDR1 SSHAT and CDR2 FNYEAQ (reference sequence). The CDR3 sequence is 14 residues long. CDR3 DNA: TGTGCTAGCAGCTTTCCCCCCGCGAACACTGAAGCTTTCTTT. Translating it yields CASSFPPANTEAFF.

There are many counts of this clonotype. V is TRBV7-9 and J is TRBJ1-1; 8 nucleotides line up with TRBD1. The V gene end was trimmed by 2 bases and the J gene end by 5 bases; junction bases not matched to a gene: 7. The CDR3 is 15 residues long. The germline V gene has CDR1 SEHNR and CDR2 FQNEAQ (reference sequence). The CDR3 sequence: CASSLHGQGRTEAFF. The CDR3 nucleotides read TGTGCCAGCAGCTTACACGGACAGGGAAGGACTGAAGCTTTCTTT. The full variable domain, in which reference TRBV7-9 and TRBJ1-1 provide the parts outside the CDR3, is DTGVSQNPRHKITKRGQNVTFRCDPISEHNRLYWYRQTLGQGPEFLTYFQNEAQLEKSRLLSDRFSAERPKGSFSTLEIQRTEQGDSAMYLCASSLHGQGRTEAFFGQGTRLTVV.

Notes on this clonotype: Possible read error: a much larger clone is one base away. The chain combines TRBV5-4 with TRBJ2-5; TRBD2 agrees at 7 bases. Germline CDR1 reads SGHNT; CDR2 reads YYREEE (reference sequence). The CDR3 spans 15 residues. The trim removed 0 bases at V and 9 bases at J, leaving 11 bases unmatched. The CDR3 nucleotides read TGTGCCAGCAGCTTGGGACTGGGCGGGGGATCGGCCCAGTACTTC. Protein: CASSLGLGGGSAQYF.

This clonotype was seen at least ten times. V usage is TRBV3-1 and J usage is TRBJ1-1, with D possibly matching TRBD1 (5 bases). V was trimmed by 3 bases and J by 11 bases, leaving 19 bases between them. The CDR3 runs to 14 residues. Germline CDR1 is LGHDT and CDR2 is YNNKEL (reference sequence). The CDR3 DNA reads as TGTGCCAGCAGCCATCCCCAGGGAGCGGTCGGGGCTTTCTTT. Translating it yields CASSHPQGAVGAFF.

The rearrangement uses TRBV20-1 and TRBJ2-4, with 8 nucleotides matching TRBD1. Germline CDR1 DFQATT, CDR2 SNEGSKA (reference sequence). This CDR3 spans 15 amino acids. The trim removed 7 bases at V and 4 bases at J, leaving 12 bases unmatched. The CDR3 loop is CSDRDRLPAKNIQYF. Written as DNA, the CDR3 is TGCAGTGACCGGGACAGGCTTCCAGCAAAAAACATTCAGTACTTC.

This clonotype was observed many times. The chain is built from TRBV5-1 and TRBJ2-7, with D hard to call. Looked up from germline, CDR1 is SGHRS and CDR2 is YFSETQ. V was pared by 0 bases and J by 1 base, with 5 bases between. The CDR3 totals 13 residues. The CDR3 here is CASSLGSSYEQYF. CDR3 DNA: TGCGCCAGCAGCTTGGGAAGTTCCTACGAGCAGTACTTC.